The 18 T cell receptor beta chains below were found in one sample sequenced in a study of OX40 agonist ivuxolimab in advanced cancers. Only in-frame clones appear in the TCRdb table, and some are missing; sequencing was by immunoSEQ multiplex PCR. The sample lists 11,000 to 15,000 clones, about 76% occurring once. Sequenced material: CD4+ or CD8+ T cells sorted from blood, taken in a trial of the OX40 agonist ivuxolimab. Every receptor here comes from an adult with an advanced solid tumor such as melanoma, head and neck, liver or kidney cancer.

The rearrangement links TRBV20-1 to TRBJ2-5; no firm D call. Germline V CDR1 and CDR2: DFQATT, SNEGSKA (reference sequence). Between the trimmed V and J ends, which lost 5 bases and 13 bases, there was a span of 14 bases. The CDR3 extends over 10 amino acids. CDR3 in DNA: TGCAGTGCTGAGGACGCAGGACGGTACTTC. It is translated as CSAEDAGRYF.

Sample share makes this clone medium-sized. The V call is TRBV9, the J call TRBJ2-1; 9 nucleotides agree with TRBD1. The CDR3 covers 15 residues. Unmatched junction bases numbered 6, after V lost 3 bases and J lost 5 bases. Germline lookup yields CDR1 SGDLS and CDR2 YYNGEE. In nucleotides, the CDR3 is TGTGCCAGCAGCGAAGGACAGGGGCGAAACAATGAGCAGTTCTTC. As protein: CASSEGQGRNNEQFF.

The chain is built from TRBV6-5 and TRBJ2-7, with a tentative D call TRBD1 (6 bases). CDR1 and CDR2 (germline): MNHEY, SVGAGI. This CDR3 has 14 amino acids. V was cut by 5 bases and J by 0 bases, with 11 bases left in between. The CDR3 coding sequence is TGTGCCAGCAGTCTGTGGGACAACTCCTACGAGCAGTACTTC. Its protein is CASSLWDNSYEQYF.

V usage is TRBV28 and J usage is TRBJ2-3, with D uncertain. The CDR3 totals 11 residues. Germline V gene sequence: CDR1 MDHEN, CDR2 SYDVKM. Between the trimmed V and J ends, which lost 7 bases and 4 bases, there was a span of 6 bases. CDR3 in DNA: TGTGCCAGCACCTCAGCAGATACGCAGTATTTT. Encoded protein: CASTSADTQYF.

This clone appeared a single time. This chain joins TRBV9 and TRBJ2-7; D possibly uses TRBD1 or TRBD2 (5 bases each). CDR1 SGDLS and CDR2 YYNGEE come from the germline V gene. V was trimmed by 0 bases and J by 0 bases, leaving 16 bases between them. This CDR3 has 17 amino acids. CDR3 DNA sequence: TGTGCCAGCAGCGTAGCGGCGTGGGACGGTTCCTCCTACGAGCAGTACTTC. As protein: CASSVAAWDGSSYEQYF.

This chain connects TRBV13 to TRBJ2-3, with TRBD2 identical over 15 bases. Germline CDR1 and CDR2: PRHDT and FYEKMQ (reference sequence). This CDR3 is built from 16 residues. Trimming at V came to 5 bases and at J to 5 bases, leaving 5 bases not matched to a gene. The CDR3 spells CASSPGLAGGRDTQYF. The DNA for the CDR3 is TGTGCCAGCAGCCCGGGACTAGCGGGGGGACGAGATACGCAGTATTTT.

The rearrangement joins TRBV6-5 to TRBJ2-3; D might be TRBD2 (6 bases). The length of the CDR3 is 15 residues. CDR1 is MNHEY and CDR2 is SVGAGI in the germline V gene. V lost 6 bases and J lost 2, with 15 bases in between. CDR3 sequence reads: CASRPGESYTDTQYF. DNA for the CDR3: TGTGCCAGCAGACCGGGGGAATCCTACACAGATACGCAGTATTTT.

The chain combines TRBV6-6 with TRBJ2-7; the D gene is possibly TRBD2 (5 bases). V shed 5 bases and J shed 3 bases, with 14 bases lying between them. The germline V gene has CDR1 MNHNY and CDR2 SVGAGI (reference sequence). The CDR3 has 14 residues. The CDR3, as DNA: TGTGCCAGCAGTGGAGACGGGGTAGGCTACGAGCAGTACTTC. This translates into CASSGDGVGYEQYF.

The genes are TRBV4-1 and TRBJ1-3; D is possibly TRBD1 (6 bases). The CDR3 sequence is 17 residues long. Between the trimmed V and J ends, which lost 1 base and 0 bases, there was a span of 13 bases. The germline V gene encodes CDR1 MGHRA and CDR2 YSYEKL. The CDR3 is CASSQGLTGNSGNTIYF. The DNA for the CDR3 is TGCGCCAGCAGCCAAGGTCTGACAGGAAACTCTGGAAACACCATATATTTT.

The chain couples TRBV27 to TRBJ2-2; D uncertain. The V gene's germline CDR1 is MNHEY and CDR2 SMNVEV (reference sequence). This CDR3 has 12 residues. V lost 3 bases, J lost 2 bases, and 1 base lay in between. Written as DNA, the CDR3 is TGTGCCAGCAGTTTTAACACCGGGGAGCTGTTTTTT. It codes for CASSFNTGELFF.

The chain carries TRBV5-3 and TRBJ2-7, with D uncertain. TRBV5-3 falls under the ORF class, with uncertain function. The ends were cut back, 8 bases at V and 4 bases at J, with 16 bases in the middle. This CDR3 has 13 residues. For the CDR3, the DNA is TGTGCCAGCAGCCTCAAGGGCCATTACGAGCAGTACTTC. It codes for CASSLKGHYEQYF.

The V and J genes are TRBV4-3 and TRBJ1-1, with no clear D. Trimming shortened V by 0 bases and J by 7 bases, and 9 bases separated the two germline ends. In germline, CDR1 is LGHNA, CDR2 YSLEER. The CDR3 runs 13 residues. DNA of the CDR3: TGCGCCAGCAGCCAAGATGGACGAGTTGAAGCTTTCTTT. Encoded protein: CASSQDGRVEAFF.

This rearrangement joins TRBV18 to TRBJ2-5; D gene uncertain. The ends were cut back, 3 bases at V and 5 bases at J, with 7 bases in the middle. There are 12 residues in the CDR3. CDR1 and CDR2 from the germline V gene are KGHSH and LQKENI. The CDR3 here is CASSPFPETQYF. The CDR3 region has the DNA TGTGCCAGCTCACCTTTTCCCGAGACCCAGTACTTC.

This chain uses TRBV7-2 with TRBJ2-3; no firm D call. This CDR3 is 15 amino acids long. Trimming shortened V by 4 bases and J by 2 bases, and 13 bases separated the two germline ends. Germline assignment: CDR1 SGHTA and CDR2 FQGNSA. DNA for the CDR3: TGTGCCAGCAGCTACACAGCGTCCTACACAGATACGCAGTATTTT. This gives the protein CASSYTASYTDTQYF.

This rearrangement joins TRBV6-6 to TRBJ1-1, with D unresolved. Germline lookup yields CDR1 MNHNY and CDR2 SVGAGI (reference sequence). Trimming pared 0 bases from V and 1 base from J, leaving 3 bases between. CDR3 length: 13 residues. The CDR3 spells CASSYSWNTEAFF. CDR3 DNA: TGTGCCAGCAGTTACTCGTGGAACACTGAAGCTTTCTTT.

CDR3 loop: CASSYGLAGELFF. In DNA form, the CDR3 reads TGTGCCAGCAGTTACGGACTAGCCGGGGAGCTGTTTTTT. V and J are TRBV6-5 and TRBJ2-2; 7 bases align to TRBD2. After removal of 2 bases from V and 6 bases from J, the junction contained 0 bases not matched to a gene. The CDR3 extends over 13 amino acids. Per the germline V gene, CDR1 is MNHEY and CDR2 is SVGAGI.

The chain is built from TRBV5-6 and TRBJ1-1; D unclear. This CDR3 is built from 12 residues. Germline CDR1 is SGHDT and CDR2 is YYEEEE. Trimming removed 6 bases from V and 0 bases from J, with 6 bases in between. CDR3 coding DNA: TGTGCCAGCAACTTCATGAACACTGAAGCTTTCTTT. This translates into CASNFMNTEAFF.

In its sample, this clone was seen a few times. This rearrangement joins TRBV6-5 to TRBJ1-3; a possible D gene is TRBD1 (5 bases). CDR1 is MNHEY, CDR2 SVGAGI, per germline. The CDR3 has 14 residues. Trimming shortened V by 4 bases and J by 0 bases, and 7 bases separated the two germline ends. The CDR3 DNA reads TGTGCCAGCAGTTCAGGGTTCTCTGGAAACACCATATATTTT. It codes for CASSSGFSGNTIYF.